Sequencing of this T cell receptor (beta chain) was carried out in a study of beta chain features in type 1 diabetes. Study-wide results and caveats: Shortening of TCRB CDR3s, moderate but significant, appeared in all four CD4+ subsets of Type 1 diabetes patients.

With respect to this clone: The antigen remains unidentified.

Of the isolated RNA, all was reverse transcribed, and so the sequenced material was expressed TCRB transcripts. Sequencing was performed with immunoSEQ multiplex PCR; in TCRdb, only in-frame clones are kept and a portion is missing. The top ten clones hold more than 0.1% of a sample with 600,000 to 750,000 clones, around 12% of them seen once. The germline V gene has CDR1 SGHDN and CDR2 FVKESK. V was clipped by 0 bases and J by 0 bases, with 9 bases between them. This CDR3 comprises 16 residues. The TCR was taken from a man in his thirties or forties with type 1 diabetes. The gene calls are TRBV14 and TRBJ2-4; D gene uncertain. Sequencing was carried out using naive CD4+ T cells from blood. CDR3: CASSQDNRVAKNIQYF. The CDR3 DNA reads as TGTGCCAGCAGCCAAGATAACAGAGTAGCCAAAAACATTCAGTACTTC.